These T cell receptor beta chains were read from a single sample in a study of T cells in localized non-small cell lung cancer. Here immunoSEQ multiplex PCR was the method, and the copy in TCRdb shows in-frame clones only, minus some. There are 50,000 to 75,000 clones in the sample; about 90% occur only once, and about 20% lies in the top ten. Sequences were derived from peripheral blood, sampled before any cancer treatment. The receptor source for this set is a man aged 40 to 69 with stage I squamous cell lung carcinoma. Each CDR3 is given with its conserved first and last residue. D genes are given only for firm matches. Rows may omit the clone size; those that give it use once, few, many or a size class.

TRBV28	TRBJ1-5	.	.	CASSLEQARSNQPQHF	TGTGCCAGCAGTTTAGAACAGGCGCGGAGCAATCAGCCCCAGCATTTT
TRBV5-4	TRBJ2-1	.	.	CASSLESSNSYNEQFF	TGTGCCAGCAGCTTGGAGTCCTCCAACTCCTACAATGAGCAGTTCTTC
TRBV11-3	TRBJ2-1	.	.	CASSLGFGSNNEQFF	TGTGCCAGCAGCTTAGGATTCGGGAGCAACAATGAGCAGTTCTTC
TRBV7-9	TRBJ2-1	TRBD2	.	CASSPGLAAYNEQFF	TGTGCCAGCAGCCCTGGACTAGCGGCTTACAATGAGCAGTTCTTC
TRBV4-1	TRBJ2-5	TRBD1	.	CASSQPGQGDQETQYF	TGCGCCAGCAGCCAGCCGGGACAGGGAGACCAAGAGACCCAGTACTTC
TRBV4-1	TRBJ2-5	TRBD2	.	CASSHPAGGPGETQYF	TGCGCCAGCAGCCACCCAGCGGGAGGGCCCGGGGAGACCCAGTACTTC
TRBV6-1	TRBJ2-1	TRBD1	.	CASRAGTDLLNEQFF	TGTGCCAGCAGGGCCGGGACAGACTTACTCAATGAGCAGTTCTTC
TRBV19	TRBJ2-5	TRBD2	.	CASRSSGGETQYF	TGTGCCAGTCGGTCTAGCGGGGGAGAGACCCAGTACTTC
TRBV11-1	TRBJ2-7	.	.	CASSSYYEQYF	TGTGCCAGCAGCTCATACTACGAGCAGTACTTC
TRBV19	TRBJ2-5	.	once	CASSWAREETQYF	TGTGCCAGTAGTTGGGCGCGGGAAGAGACCCAGTACTTC
TRBV7-7	TRBJ2-3	TRBD1	.	CASSLGTGYDTQYF	TGTGCTAGCAGCTTGGGGACAGGGTATGATACGCAGTATTTT
TRBV18	TRBJ1-5	.	.	CASSPLGDSNQPQHF	TGTGCCAGCTCACCACTCGGGGACAGCAATCAGCCCCAGCATTTT
TRBV7-9	TRBJ2-1	.	.	CASSSFGTEGNEQFF	TGTGCCAGCAGCTCCTTCGGGACTGAGGGCAATGAGCAGTTCTTC
TRBV4-2	TRBJ2-7	TRBD2	.	CASSQAGGTSYEQYF	TGTGCCAGCAGCCAAGCGGGAGGGACCTCCTACGAGCAGTACTTC
TRBV29-1	TRBJ2-2	.	.	CSVEFSTTHTGELFF	TGCAGCGTTGAATTCAGTACCACGCACACCGGGGAGCTGTTTTTT
TRBV6-5	TRBJ2-7	.	.	CASSYSSPSSYEQYF	TGTGCCAGCAGTTACTCTAGCCCCAGCTCCTACGAGCAGTACTTC
TRBV10-1	TRBJ2-7	TRBD1	.	CASSGSGGNYEQYF	TGCGCCAGCAGTGGGTCAGGGGGCAACTACGAGCAGTACTTC
TRBV5-1	TRBJ2-7	.	few	CASSFRNAPYEQYF	TGCGCCAGCAGCTTCCGCAATGCCCCCTACGAGCAGTACTTC
TRBV7-3	TRBJ2-3	.	.	CASSLDPSTDTQYF	TGTGCCAGCAGCTTGGACCCTAGCACAGATACGCAGTATTTT
TRBV12-2	TRBJ1-5	.	.	CASLQTWHYSNQPQHF	TGTGCAAGTTTGCAGACATGGCATTATAGCAATCAGCCCCAGCATTTT
TRBV19	TRBJ1-4	.	.	CASRQGPTNEKLFF	TGTGCCAGTAGGCAGGGGCCAACTAATGAAAAACTGTTTTTT
TRBV7-6	TRBJ2-1	.	.	CASSLPGTGVVDEQFF	TGTGCCAGCAGCCTACCCGGGACTGGTGTGGTCGATGAGCAGTTCTTC
TRBV19	TRBJ2-2	TRBD1	.	CASRDRGRNTGELFF	TGTGCCAGTAGGGACAGGGGGAGGAACACCGGGGAGCTGTTTTTT
TRBV5-1	TRBJ2-3	.	.	CASSPTVEFTDTQYF	TGCGCCAGCAGCCCCACAGTAGAATTCACAGATACGCAGTATTTT
TRBV6-1	TRBJ1-2	TRBD1	.	CASRPGQGVNYGYTF	TGTGCCAGCAGACCCGGACAGGGGGTTAACTATGGCTACACCTTC
TRBV19	TRBJ2-6	.	.	CASSIGATGANVLTF	TGTGCCAGTAGTATCGGGGCAACCGGGGCCAACGTCCTGACTTTC
TRBV18	TRBJ2-2	.	.	CASSPEVSQLFF	TGTGCCAGCTCACCGGAGGTATCCCAGCTGTTTTTT
TRBV5-1	TRBJ1-3	.	few	CASQLSGQARDTIYF	TGCGCCAGCCAGCTCTCGGGCCAAGCTCGGGACACCATATATTTT
TRBV27	TRBJ2-4	TRBD1	.	CASSRVTGAPKNIQYF	TGTGCCAGCAGTCGCGTGACAGGGGCGCCCAAAAACATTCAGTACTTC
TRBV28	TRBJ2-7	.	.	CASSLRDPYEQYF	TGTGCCAGCAGTTTACGGGATCCCTACGAGCAGTACTTC
TRBV9	TRBJ1-4	.	once	CASSVGGIEEKLFF	TGTGCCAGCAGCGTAGGAGGGATAGAGGAAAAACTGTTTTTT
TRBV28	TRBJ1-2	.	.	CASSLTGYYGYTF	TGTGCCAGCAGCCTGACAGGCTACTATGGCTACACCTTC
TRBV7-8	TRBJ2-3	TRBD1	.	CASSSGTGVTDTQYF	TGTGCCAGCAGCTCCGGGACAGGGGTCACAGATACGCAGTATTTT
TRBV14	TRBJ2-6	.	.	CASSQGGANVLTF	TGTGCCAGCAGCCAGGGTGGGGCCAACGTCCTGACTTTC
TRBV9	TRBJ2-1	.	.	CASSVGASSYNEQFF	TGTGCCAGCAGCGTCGGAGCGAGCTCCTACAATGAGCAGTTCTTC
TRBV7-9	TRBJ1-1	.	.	CASSFDGNTEAFF	TGTGCCAGCAGCTTCGACGGGAACACTGAAGCTTTCTTT
TRBV30	TRBJ2-3	TRBD1	.	CAWRGGTGADTQYF	TGTGCCTGGAGGGGAGGGACAGGGGCAGATACGCAGTATTTT
TRBV2	TRBJ2-1	TRBD2	.	CATISGRAPYNEQFF	TGTGCCACAATCAGCGGGAGGGCCCCCTACAATGAGCAGTTCTTC
TRBV11-1	TRBJ2-3	.	.	CASSPRFGTDTQYF	TGTGCCAGCAGCCCCCGTTTCGGAACAGATACGCAGTATTTT
TRBV7-9	TRBJ2-1	TRBD2	.	CASSSLGRNGRSYNEQFF	TGTGCCAGCAGCTCCCTAGGGAGGAACGGGAGGTCTTACAATGAGCAGTTCTTC
TRBV28	TRBJ2-1	TRBD1	once	CASSLWTGTDEVTYNNEQFF	TGTGCCAGCAGTTTATGGACCGGGACAGATGAGGTGACTTACAACAATGAGCAGTTCTTC